This TCR beta chain was identified in a study of blood T cells in healthy people across ages. Points from the study as a whole: Correlation between TCR beta diversity and naive T cell percentage was strong. Older individuals had lower TCR beta diversity per million T cells (the decline was roughly linear).

Of note for this clonotype: Its antigen is not identified.

CDR3 size: 15 residues. V lost 6 bases, J lost 4 bases, and 8 bases stayed unmatched. The germline V gene has CDR1 ENHRY and CDR2 SYGVKD. The sample, about 10 milliliters of peripheral blood, was drawn from each donor. Together with a sample-barcoded 5' primer, a J-beta primer mix was included in a second PCR lasting roughly 6 to 12 cycles. TCRdb recomputed calls from the 5' RACE reads with MiXCR, one row per CDR3 protein. The sample holds approximately 1,000,000 distinct CDR3 sequences, around two fifths seen once. The receptor was isolated from a man aged 18 to 30 in good health. This sequence joins TRBV10-3 and TRBJ1-5; 8 bases map to TRBD1. The sample consisted of blood. CDR3 nucleotide sequence: TGTGCCATCAGCCCAGGACAGGGTCCGAATCAGCCCCAGCATTTT. This gives the protein CAISPGQGPNQPQHF.